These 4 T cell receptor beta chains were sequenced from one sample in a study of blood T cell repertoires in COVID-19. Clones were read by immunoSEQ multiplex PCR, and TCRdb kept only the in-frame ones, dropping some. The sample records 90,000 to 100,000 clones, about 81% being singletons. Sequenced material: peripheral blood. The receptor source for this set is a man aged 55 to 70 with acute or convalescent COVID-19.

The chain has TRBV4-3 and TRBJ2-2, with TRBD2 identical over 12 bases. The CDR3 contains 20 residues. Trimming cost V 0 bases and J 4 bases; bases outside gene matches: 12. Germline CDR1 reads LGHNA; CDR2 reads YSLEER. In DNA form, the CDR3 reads TGCGCCAGCAGCCAAGAAAGGCTAGCGGGAGGGCCCGTGGGCACCGGGGAGCTGTTTTTT. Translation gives CASSQERLAGGPVGTGELFF.

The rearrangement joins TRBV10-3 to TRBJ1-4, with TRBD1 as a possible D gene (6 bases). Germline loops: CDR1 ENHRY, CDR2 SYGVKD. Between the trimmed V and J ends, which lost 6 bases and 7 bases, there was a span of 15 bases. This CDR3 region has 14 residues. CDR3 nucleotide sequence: TGTGCCATCAGCCCGGACAGAACAGGTGAAAAACTGTTTTTT. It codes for CAISPDRTGEKLFF.

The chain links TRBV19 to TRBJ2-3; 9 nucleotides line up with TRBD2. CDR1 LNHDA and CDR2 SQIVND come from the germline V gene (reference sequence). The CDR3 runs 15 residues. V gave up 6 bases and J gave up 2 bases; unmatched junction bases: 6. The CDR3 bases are TGTGCCAGTAGAGAAGCGGGGGGCCACACAGATACGCAGTATTTT. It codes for CASREAGGHTDTQYF. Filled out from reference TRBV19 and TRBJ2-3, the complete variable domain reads DGGITQSPKYLFRKEGQNVTLSCEQNLNHDAMYWYRQDPGQGLRLIYYSQIVNDFQKGDIAEGYSVSREKKESFPLTVTSAQKNPTAFYLCASREAGGHTDTQYFGPGTRLTVL.

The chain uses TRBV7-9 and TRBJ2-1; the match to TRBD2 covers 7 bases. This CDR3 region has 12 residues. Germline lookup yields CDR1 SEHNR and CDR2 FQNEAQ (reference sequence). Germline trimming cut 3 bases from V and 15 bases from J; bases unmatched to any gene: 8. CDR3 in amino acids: CASSFSGLVRFF. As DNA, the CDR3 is TGTGCCAGCAGCTTCTCCGGACTAGTAAGGTTCTTC.